A selection of T cell receptor beta chains follows, all from one sample in a study of T cell responses to AZD1222 COVID-19 vaccine. Profiled with immunoSEQ multiplex PCR; TCRdb holds only in-frame clones, not every one. Here the sample spans 100,000 to 120,000 clones, about nine tenths being singletons. The specimen comprised peripheral blood, sampled 28 days after the second AZD1222 dose. The receptors shown here come from an adult who received the AZD1222 COVID-19 vaccine. Each CDR3 is given with its conserved first and last residue. A D gene is named only where the DNA matches it firmly. The size field is filled for only some rows; it gives once, few, many or a size class.

CDR3 protein: CASTHGTANTGELFF; CDR3 DNA: TGTGCCAGCACTCATGGGACAGCGAACACCGGGGAGCTGTTTTTT; V gene: TRBV28; D gene: TRBD1; clone size: NA; CDR3 length: 15; J gene: TRBJ2-2
CDR3 protein: CASSLTQGVDTEAFF; CDR3 DNA: TGTGCCAGCAGCTTGACACAGGGGGTGGACACTGAAGCTTTCTTT; V gene: TRBV5-4; D gene: TRBD1; clone size: NA; CDR3 length: 15; J gene: TRBJ1-1
CDR3 protein: CASKLTGNTEAFF; CDR3 DNA: TGTGCCAGCAAACTGACAGGGAACACTGAAGCTTTCTTT; V gene: TRBV28; D gene: NA; clone size: once; CDR3 length: 13; J gene: TRBJ1-1
CDR3 protein: CASSFDGLWNTGELFF; CDR3 DNA: TGTGCCAGCAGCTTCGATGGTCTTTGGAACACCGGGGAGCTGTTTTTT; V gene: TRBV7-2; D gene: NA; clone size: NA; CDR3 length: 16; J gene: TRBJ2-2
CDR3 protein: CASSQDRVPANYGYTF; CDR3 DNA: TGTGCCAGCAGCCAAGACAGGGTACCTGCTAACTATGGCTACACCTTC; V gene: TRBV13; D gene: TRBD1; clone size: NA; CDR3 length: 16; J gene: TRBJ1-2
CDR3 protein: CASSSGGETGPQHF; CDR3 DNA: TGTGCCAGCAGCTCGGGTGGTGAAACTGGGCCCCAGCATTTT; V gene: TRBV6-5; D gene: NA; clone size: NA; CDR3 length: 14; J gene: TRBJ1-5
CDR3 protein: CSAEGGTEAFF; CDR3 DNA: TGCAGCGCCGAGGGGGGAACTGAAGCTTTCTTT; V gene: TRBV29-1; D gene: NA; clone size: NA; CDR3 length: 11; J gene: TRBJ1-1
CDR3 protein: CASSLGGVNQPQHF; CDR3 DNA: TGTGCCAGCAGCTTGGGAGGGGTCAATCAGCCCCAGCATTTT; V gene: TRBV7-9; D gene: NA; clone size: NA; CDR3 length: 14; J gene: TRBJ1-5
CDR3 protein: CASRPDRGNSPLHF; CDR3 DNA: TGTGCCAGCAGGCCCGACAGGGGAAATTCACCCCTCCACTTT; V gene: TRBV6-5; D gene: TRBD1; clone size: NA; CDR3 length: 14; J gene: TRBJ1-6
CDR3 protein: CASSFRGTTYNEQFF; CDR3 DNA: TGTGCCAGCAGCTTCCGGGGGACTACCTACAATGAGCAGTTCTTC; V gene: TRBV5-8; D gene: TRBD2; clone size: NA; CDR3 length: 15; J gene: TRBJ2-1
CDR3 protein: CASSHEGQGNTEAFF; CDR3 DNA: TGTGCCAGCAGCCACGAGGGACAGGGGAACACTGAAGCTTTCTTT; V gene: TRBV7-8; D gene: TRBD1; clone size: NA; CDR3 length: 15; J gene: TRBJ1-1
CDR3 protein: CASSSYRDQPQHF; CDR3 DNA: TGTGCCAGCAGCTCCTACAGGGATCAGCCCCAGCATTTT; V gene: TRBV7-8; D gene: NA; clone size: NA; CDR3 length: 13; J gene: TRBJ1-5
CDR3 protein: CASSQEGGGSNQPQHF; CDR3 DNA: TGCGCCAGCAGCCAAGAGGGGGGGGGAAGCAATCAGCCCCAGCATTTT; V gene: TRBV4-1; D gene: NA; clone size: NA; CDR3 length: 16; J gene: TRBJ1-5
CDR3 protein: CASSFRGTNTGELFF; CDR3 DNA: TGCGCCAGCAGCTTTCGGGGTACGAACACCGGGGAGCTGTTTTTT; V gene: TRBV5-1; D gene: NA; clone size: NA; CDR3 length: 15; J gene: TRBJ2-2
CDR3 protein: CASSPRSGEGYEQYF; CDR3 DNA: TGTGCCAGCTCACCACGTTCGGGGGAGGGCTACGAGCAGTACTTC; V gene: TRBV18; D gene: TRBD2; clone size: NA; CDR3 length: 15; J gene: TRBJ2-7
CDR3 protein: CASSLSHPGELFF; CDR3 DNA: TGTGCCAGCAGTCTTAGTCATCCCGGGGAGCTGTTTTTT; V gene: TRBV3-1/TRBV3-2; D gene: NA; clone size: many; CDR3 length: 13; J gene: TRBJ2-2
CDR3 protein: CASSLGLAGAPYEQYF; CDR3 DNA: TGTGCCAGCAGTTTGGGACTAGCGGGGGCCCCCTACGAGCAGTACTTC; V gene: TRBV6-2/TRBV6-3; D gene: TRBD2; clone size: NA; CDR3 length: 16; J gene: TRBJ2-7
CDR3 protein: CASPPGIGNQPQHF; CDR3 DNA: TGTGCCTCTCCCCCAGGGATCGGCAATCAGCCCCAGCATTTT; V gene: TRBV6-5; D gene: NA; clone size: NA; CDR3 length: 14; J gene: TRBJ1-5
CDR3 protein: CASSSQEYEQYF; CDR3 DNA: TGTGCCAGCTCATCACAGGAATACGAGCAGTACTTC; V gene: TRBV18; D gene: NA; clone size: NA; CDR3 length: 12; J gene: TRBJ2-7
CDR3 protein: CASKANNNYGYTF; CDR3 DNA: TGTGCCAGCAAGGCCAACAATAACTATGGCTACACCTTC; V gene: TRBV27; D gene: NA; clone size: NA; CDR3 length: 13; J gene: TRBJ1-2
CDR3 protein: CASSALGFGGTDTQYF; CDR3 DNA: TGTGCCAGCAGCGCATTAGGGTTCGGCGGCACAGATACGCAGTATTTT; V gene: TRBV2; D gene: NA; clone size: NA; CDR3 length: 16; J gene: TRBJ2-3
CDR3 protein: CASSVVPPGVGGHEQFF; CDR3 DNA: TGTGCCAGCAGCGTAGTTCCCCCGGGGGTTGGGGGGCATGAGCAGTTCTTC; V gene: TRBV9; D gene: NA; clone size: few; CDR3 length: 17; J gene: TRBJ2-1
CDR3 protein: CASSQEQSSGNTIYF; CDR3 DNA: TGCGCCAGCAGCCAGGAACAGAGCTCTGGAAACACCATATATTTT; V gene: TRBV4-3; D gene: NA; clone size: once; CDR3 length: 15; J gene: TRBJ1-3
CDR3 protein: CASSLKQGVVGNGYTF; CDR3 DNA: TGTGCCAGCAGCTTGAAACAGGGGGTGGTTGGTAATGGCTACACCTTC; V gene: TRBV7-2; D gene: TRBD1; clone size: once; CDR3 length: 16; J gene: TRBJ1-2
CDR3 protein: CASSQVRGTGNTIYF; CDR3 DNA: TGTGCCAGCAGCCAAGTGAGGGGCACTGGAAACACCATATATTTT; V gene: TRBV3-1/TRBV3-2; D gene: NA; clone size: NA; CDR3 length: 15; J gene: TRBJ1-3
CDR3 protein: CAISESVNRLGSNSPLHF; CDR3 DNA: TGTGCCATCAGTGAGTCAGTAAACAGGCTCGGGAGTAATTCACCCCTCCACTTT; V gene: TRBV10-3; D gene: NA; clone size: NA; CDR3 length: 18; J gene: TRBJ1-6
CDR3 protein: CASSNTGPNTGELFF; CDR3 DNA: TGTGCCAGTAGTAATACAGGGCCTAACACCGGGGAGCTGTTTTTT; V gene: TRBV19; D gene: NA; clone size: NA; CDR3 length: 15; J gene: TRBJ2-2
CDR3 protein: CASSEPYEQYF; CDR3 DNA: TGTGCCAGCAGTGAACCCTACGAGCAGTACTTC; V gene: TRBV2; D gene: NA; clone size: NA; CDR3 length: 11; J gene: TRBJ2-7
CDR3 protein: CASSLGFGSTDTQYF; CDR3 DNA: TGTGCCAGCAGTTTAGGGTTTGGGAGCACAGATACGCAGTATTTT; V gene: TRBV28; D gene: NA; clone size: NA; CDR3 length: 15; J gene: TRBJ2-3
CDR3 protein: CASSLGWRGGEKLFF; CDR3 DNA: TGTGCCAGCAGCTTAGGTTGGAGGGGTGGCGAAAAACTGTTTTTT; V gene: TRBV7-6; D gene: NA; clone size: NA; CDR3 length: 15; J gene: TRBJ1-4
CDR3 protein: CATSDPGVNSPLHF; CDR3 DNA: TGTGCCACCAGTGATCCAGGAGTTAATTCACCCCTCCACTTT; V gene: TRBV24-1; D gene: NA; clone size: NA; CDR3 length: 14; J gene: TRBJ1-6
CDR3 protein: CASSRDRVGEKLFF; CDR3 DNA: TGTGCCAGCAGTCGGGACAGAGTAGGTGAAAAACTGTTTTTT; V gene: TRBV6-5; D gene: TRBD1; clone size: NA; CDR3 length: 14; J gene: TRBJ1-4
CDR3 protein: CASSQGGWSDSPLHF; CDR3 DNA: TGTGCCAGCAGCCAAGGAGGGTGGTCGGATTCACCCCTCCACTTT; V gene: TRBV3-1/TRBV3-2; D gene: NA; clone size: NA; CDR3 length: 15; J gene: TRBJ1-6
CDR3 protein: CASSPSLGYEQYF; CDR3 DNA: TGTGCCAGCAGCCCTAGCCTCGGCTACGAGCAGTACTTC; V gene: TRBV7-6; D gene: NA; clone size: NA; CDR3 length: 13; J gene: TRBJ2-7
CDR3 protein: CASSYSGGGELFF; CDR3 DNA: TGTGCCAGCAGTTACTCAGGGGGTGGGGAGCTGTTTTTT; V gene: TRBV6-5; D gene: NA; clone size: NA; CDR3 length: 13; J gene: TRBJ2-2
CDR3 protein: CASSGEYTNYGYTF; CDR3 DNA: TGTGCCAGCAGTGGAGAATACACCAACTATGGCTACACCTTC; V gene: TRBV2; D gene: NA; clone size: once; CDR3 length: 14; J gene: TRBJ1-2
CDR3 protein: CASSPGQAPNYGYTF; CDR3 DNA: TGTGCCAGCAGCCCAGGACAGGCCCCCAACTATGGCTACACCTTC; V gene: TRBV9; D gene: TRBD1; clone size: NA; CDR3 length: 15; J gene: TRBJ1-2
CDR3 protein: CASSPHEGQPQHF; CDR3 DNA: TGTGCCAGCAGCCCGCACGAAGGGCAGCCCCAGCATTTT; V gene: TRBV7-2; D gene: NA; clone size: NA; CDR3 length: 13; J gene: TRBJ1-5
CDR3 protein: CASSLRQGGTEAFF; CDR3 DNA: TGTGCCAGCAGCCTCAGACAGGGGGGCACTGAAGCTTTCTTT; V gene: TRBV3-1/TRBV3-2; D gene: TRBD1; clone size: many; CDR3 length: 14; J gene: TRBJ1-1
CDR3 protein: CASSRTTGVYGYTF; CDR3 DNA: TGTGCCAGCAGCAGAACGACAGGGGTCTATGGCTACACCTTC; V gene: TRBV7-9; D gene: TRBD1; clone size: few; CDR3 length: 14; J gene: TRBJ1-2